The 25 T cell receptor beta chains below all came from one sample that was sequenced in a study of monozygotic twins with inflammatory bowel disease. No DNA is given; TCRdb re-called the 5' RACE reads and lists each CDR3 protein once. This listing includes some 440,000 distinct CDR3 sequences. Sequencing used blood. The receptors derive from a human donor with ulcerative colitis or Crohn's disease, or a healthy co-twin of an affected twin (not recorded which).

The chain links TRBV9 to TRBJ2-5; the D call from TCRdb, TRBD1, cannot be confirmed without DNA. The CDR3 sequence is 16 residues long. Germline V gives CDR1 SGDLS, CDR2 YYNGEE. The CDR3 loop reads CASSPPGGGTLQTQYF.

This rearrangement joins TRBV30 to TRBJ2-2; TCRdb selects TRBD1, and the lack of DNA leaves this call unchecked. This CDR3 spans 14 amino acids. Germline V gives CDR1 GTSNPN, CDR2 SVGIG (reference sequence). CDR3 loop: CAWRPDRGPGELFF.

The genes are TRBV20-1 and TRBJ2-1. CDR3 length equals 14 residues. Germline lookup yields CDR1 DFQATT and CDR2 SNEGSKA (reference sequence). CDR3 protein: CSAIQENVWNEQFF.

The chain uses TRBV27 and TRBJ1-2. The germline V gene encodes CDR1 MNHEY and CDR2 SMNVEV (reference sequence). This CDR3 comprises 12 residues. CDR3 sequence: CASRDDHTGYTF.

V and J are TRBV2 and TRBJ1-3. The CDR3 contains 12 residues. Germline lookup yields CDR1 SNHLY and CDR2 FYNNEI. This CDR3 reads CASSGQAVTIYF.

V and J are TRBV7-3 and TRBJ2-1; TCRdb selects TRBD2, and the lack of DNA leaves this call unchecked. Germline V gene data show CDR1 as SGHTA and CDR2 as FQGTGA. The CDR3 spans 16 residues. This CDR3 reads CASSSDRLALTHEQFF.

The genes are TRBV29-1 and TRBJ1-3. Germline assignment: CDR1 SQVTM and CDR2 ANQGSEA. The length of the CDR3 is 11 residues. Here the CDR3 reads CSVESGNTIYF.

The rearrangement uses TRBV24-1 and TRBJ2-1; checking the TCRdb D call of TRBD2 is not possible without DNA. CDR3 length: 16 amino acids. Per the germline V gene, CDR1 is KGHDR and CDR2 is SFDVKD. This CDR3 reads CATSGPLAGGLNEQFF.

The J gene is TRBJ2-3, the V gene TRBV4-2; TCRdb selects TRBD2, and the lack of DNA leaves this call unchecked. The CDR3 extends over 17 amino acids. The V gene's germline CDR1 is LGHNA and CDR2 YNFKEQ. The CDR3 region is CASSQGSASGGNRAQYF.

The chain couples TRBV20-1 to TRBJ2-1; TCRdb's assignment of TRBD2 cannot be checked, as there is no DNA. There are 13 residues in the CDR3. Germline values: CDR1 DFQATT, CDR2 SNEGSKA (reference sequence). The CDR3 protein is CSARRTSLFEQFF.

The chain is built from TRBV12-3 or TRBV12-4 and TRBJ2-3; the TRBD2 assignment by TCRdb is unverifiable without DNA. CDR3 length equals 19 residues. The CDR3 region is CASSRALVGLAGPTDTQYF.

The chain has TRBV7-8 and TRBJ2-2; TCRdb outputs TRBD1, but without DNA this stays unchecked. Per germline, CDR1 SGHVS and CDR2 FQNEAQ. CDR3 size: 16 residues. This CDR3 reads CASSHPGGTRVGELFF.

This rearrangement joins TRBV19 to TRBJ1-5; the TCRdb D gene call, TRBD1, has no DNA to confirm it. The CDR3 spans 14 residues. Germline V gene lookup returns CDR1 LNHDA and CDR2 SQIVND (reference sequence). The chain's CDR3 is CASFDRGQGQPQHF.

The rearrangement uses TRBV12-3 or TRBV12-4 and TRBJ1-3; TCRdb selects TRBD1, and the lack of DNA leaves this call unchecked. The CDR3 has 17 residues. The CDR3 reads CASSFPSLGGDGNTIYF.

The chain carries TRBV7-8 and TRBJ2-2; TCRdb gives TRBD1 as the D gene, but with no DNA this cannot be confirmed. The V gene's germline CDR1 is SGHVS and CDR2 FQNEAQ. The CDR3 covers 15 residues. The CDR3 reads CASSLQGSNTGELFF.

This chain connects TRBV5-5 to TRBJ2-7; TCRdb's D call of TRBD1 is untestable without DNA. The germline CDR1 and CDR2 sequences are SGHKS and YYEKEE (reference sequence). The CDR3 length is 14 residues. CDR3: CASRRDSLTYEQYF.

The CDR3 sequence: CASSGPSGASTEAFF. The V gene is TRBV5-6, the J gene TRBJ1-1. This CDR3 comprises 15 residues. Germline-derived CDR1 and CDR2 are SGHDT and YYEEEE.

This rearrangement joins TRBV7-2 to TRBJ2-3; TCRdb gives TRBD1 as the D gene, but with no DNA this cannot be confirmed. Germline CDR1 and CDR2: SGHTA and FQGNSA. The CDR3 has 14 residues. CDR3 protein: CASSFRGGGDTQYF.

The CDR3 loop reads CASSQEGTTGGYTDTQYF. This chain links TRBV4-1 with TRBJ2-3; TCRdb selects TRBD2, and the lack of DNA leaves this call unchecked. Germline V CDR1 and CDR2: MGHRA, YSYEKL. This CDR3 contains 18 residues.

This chain's CDR3 is CASSFTGRGGNTIYF. The V call is TRBV5-6, the J call TRBJ1-3; with no DNA, the TCRdb D assignment of TRBD1 cannot be verified. From germline, CDR1 is SGHDT and CDR2 YYEEEE. This CDR3 has 15 amino acids.

The V call is TRBV7-9, the J call TRBJ1-1; TCRdb calls TRBD1, which cannot be checked without DNA. This CDR3 spans 15 amino acids. CDR1 and CDR2 from the germline V gene are SEHNR and FQNEAQ (reference sequence). The CDR3 protein is CASSPRDRGWTEAFF.

The chain uses TRBV24-1 and TRBJ2-7; TCRdb proposes TRBD1, but this gene call is untestable without DNA. From germline, CDR1 is KGHDR and CDR2 SFDVKD. The CDR3 spans 17 residues. The CDR3 is CATSTPGGAPYLYEQYF.

The gene calls are TRBV29-1 and TRBJ2-7. The germline V gene has CDR1 SQVTM and CDR2 ANQGSEA. The CDR3 runs to 12 residues. CDR3 sequence reads: CSVLYEDYEQYF.

V is TRBV10-3 and J is TRBJ1-1; TCRdb indicates TRBD1, and absent DNA this call remains unverified. The CDR3 sequence is 14 residues long. The V gene's germline CDR1 is ENHRY and CDR2 SYGVKD. The CDR3 is CAIHSTGGNTEAFF.

The chain uses TRBV2 and TRBJ1-5; the D call of TRBD1 rests on TCRdb alone, since no DNA is present to check it. Germline CDR1 and CDR2: SNHLY and FYNNEI. This CDR3 contains 14 residues. CDR3 sequence: CASTREGGNQPQHF.